The rows below give T cell receptor beta chains drawn from one sample of a study of T cell repertoires and HLA-DP antigens. Sequencing used immunoSEQ multiplex PCR; TCRdb keeps in-frame clones, though not all of them. The sample has around 70,000 clones, about 80% seen once. Their antigens are not known. What was sequenced was CD4+ T cells from PBMCs. Every receptor here comes from a man between 60 and 75 years old in good health and CMV-seronegative. Each CDR3 is given with its conserved first and last residue. D genes are given only for firm matches.

J: TRBJ2-5
D: TRBD1
V: TRBV5-1
CDR3: CASSLAPGGQETQYF

J: TRBJ1-4
D: .
V: TRBV6-5
CDR3: CASSTTLGEKLFF

J: TRBJ1-2
D: .
V: TRBV19
CDR3: CASSTPGVDANYGYTF

J: TRBJ2-7
D: TRBD1
V: TRBV5-1
CDR3: CASSRGTDDVGKYF

J: TRBJ2-3
D: TRBD2
V: TRBV5-4
CDR3: CASSPTSERDTQYF

J: TRBJ2-1
D: TRBD1
V: TRBV5-1
CDR3: CASSLTGAPNEQFF

J: TRBJ2-6
D: .
V: TRBV5-4
CDR3: CASSSAPTSAGANVLTF

J: TRBJ2-1
D: .
V: TRBV7-2
CDR3: CASSLDRTGLGSYNEQFF

J: TRBJ1-6
D: TRBD1
V: TRBV6-6
CDR3: CASSSETGNSPLHF

J: TRBJ1-5
D: TRBD1
V: TRBV10-1
CDR3: CASRDLPGQGLREGEPQHF

J: TRBJ2-1
D: TRBD1
V: TRBV9
CDR3: CASRSQGAPYNEQFF

J: TRBJ2-7
D: .
V: TRBV10-2
CDR3: CASRTLYEQYF

J: TRBJ1-1
D: .
V: TRBV5-5
CDR3: CASSLAVNTEAFF

J: TRBJ1-5
D: .
V: TRBV7-2
CDR3: CASSFQGAKSNQPQHF

J: TRBJ1-2
D: .
V: TRBV30
CDR3: CAWSVQRGGNYGYTF

J: TRBJ2-1
D: TRBD1
V: TRBV29-1
CDR3: CSGLNRGRVDEQFF

J: TRBJ2-2
D: .
V: TRBV30
CDR3: CAWSVQSFGPVQLANTGELFF

J: TRBJ1-3
D: .
V: TRBV7-7
CDR3: CASSLAQGSTIYF

J: TRBJ2-2
D: .
V: TRBV7-2
CDR3: CASSLAAVPNTGELFF

J: TRBJ2-7
D: TRBD1
V: TRBV28
CDR3: CASSLKDRGRNEQYF

J: TRBJ1-2
D: .
V: TRBV10-3
CDR3: CAINVEAYGYTF

J: TRBJ2-3
D: .
V: TRBV9
CDR3: CASSARVSTDTQYF

J: TRBJ1-2
D: .
V: TRBV5-5
CDR3: CASSLRIPVTASKGGYTF

J: TRBJ2-5
D: TRBD1
V: TRBV11-2
CDR3: CASSPDREETQYF

J: TRBJ2-1
D: TRBD2
V: TRBV5-1
CDR3: CASSPPGLVNEQFF

J: TRBJ1-1
D: .
V: TRBV4-3
CDR3: CASSREGATEAFF

J: TRBJ1-5
D: .
V: TRBV18
CDR3: CASSPQGGPQPQHF

J: TRBJ2-1
D: TRBD2
V: TRBV7-9
CDR3: CASSLGRTSGTGEQFF

J: TRBJ1-2
D: .
V: TRBV19
CDR3: CASSISGRQWGYTF

J: TRBJ1-6
D: .
V: TRBV4-2
CDR3: CASSQVLEGVSPLHF

J: TRBJ2-6
D: .
V: TRBV7-2
CDR3: CASSPASTVSGANVLTF

J: TRBJ1-5
D: .
V: TRBV5-8
CDR3: CASGMGFNQPQHF

J: TRBJ1-1
D: .
V: TRBV7-6
CDR3: CASSLGGVNTEAFF

J: TRBJ1-2
D: TRBD1
V: TRBV30
CDR3: CAWKGQLYNYGYTF

J: TRBJ2-3
D: .
V: TRBV5-1
CDR3: CASSLDMTDTQYF

J: TRBJ1-1
D: TRBD1
V: TRBV19
CDR3: CASSMRDRAEAFF

J: TRBJ1-1
D: .
V: TRBV5-1
CDR3: CASSMDTGSTEAFF

J: TRBJ2-7
D: .
V: TRBV20-1
CDR3: CSALGYEQYF

J: TRBJ1-5
D: .
V: TRBV29-1
CDR3: CSAEFGGSNQPQHF

J: TRBJ1-1
D: TRBD1
V: TRBV9
CDR3: CASSVKGARTEAFF

J: TRBJ2-5
D: .
V: TRBV7-2
CDR3: CASTNGGREGETQYF

J: TRBJ1-3
D: TRBD1
V: TRBV7-2
CDR3: CASSLTTGTGNTIYF

J: TRBJ1-6
D: TRBD1
V: TRBV19
CDR3: CASSIEGTGANSPLHF

J: TRBJ2-1
D: .
V: TRBV5-6
CDR3: CASSPGPRPNEQFF

J: TRBJ2-6
D: .
V: TRBV10-3
CDR3: CAISDGTGANVLTF

J: TRBJ1-2
D: .
V: TRBV5-4
CDR3: CASSPAGVSGYTF

J: TRBJ1-3
D: .
V: TRBV9
CDR3: CASSVGGRTGALTDTIYF

J: TRBJ2-1
D: .
V: TRBV7-9
CDR3: CASSLGGLGDNEQFF